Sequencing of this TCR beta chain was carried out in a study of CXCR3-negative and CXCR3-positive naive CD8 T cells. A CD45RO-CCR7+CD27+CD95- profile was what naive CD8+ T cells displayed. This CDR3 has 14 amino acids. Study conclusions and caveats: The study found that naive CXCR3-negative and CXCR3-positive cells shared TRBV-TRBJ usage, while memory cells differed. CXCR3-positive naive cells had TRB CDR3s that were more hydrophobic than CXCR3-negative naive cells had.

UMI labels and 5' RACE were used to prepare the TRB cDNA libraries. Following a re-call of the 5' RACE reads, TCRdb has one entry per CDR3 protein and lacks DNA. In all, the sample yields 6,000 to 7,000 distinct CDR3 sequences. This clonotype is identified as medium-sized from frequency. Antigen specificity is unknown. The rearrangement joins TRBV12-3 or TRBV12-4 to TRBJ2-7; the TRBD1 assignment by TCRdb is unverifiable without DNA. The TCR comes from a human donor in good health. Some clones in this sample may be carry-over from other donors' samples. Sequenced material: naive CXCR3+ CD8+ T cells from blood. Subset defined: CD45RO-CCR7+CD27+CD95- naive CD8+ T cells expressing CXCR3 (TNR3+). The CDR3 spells CASTETGGGYEQYF.